This T cell receptor beta chain was identified during a study of CD8+ T cells in alopecia areata. On the study more broadly: Severity of treated patients was scored by affected scalp percentage.

After isolation, RNA underwent reverse transcription to generate cDNA as the sequencing template. Libraries were prepared by immunoSEQ multiplex PCR; TCRdb keeps only in-frame clonotypes and omits some of them. The sample carries 65,000 to 75,000 clones, over 25% recorded once. By its share, this clone is medium-sized (0.01 to 0.1%). Documented treatment: oral pan-JAK inhibitor, 5-10 mg twice daily. Specimens obtained from alopecia areata patients comprised lesional scalp punch biopsies and peripheral blood. This material consisted of CD8+ T cells sorted from blood, taken at week 4, from a patient treated with tofacitinib. The origin of this receptor is a human donor with alopecia areata.

The CDR3: CAIRPGTGPDTQYF. CDR3 coding DNA: TGTGCCATCAGGCCCGGGACAGGCCCAGATACGCAGTATTTT. This chain connects TRBV10-3 to TRBJ2-3; 8 bases map to TRBD1. Trimming took 6 bases from V and 4 from J; bases not matched to a gene: 6. Germline V gives CDR1 ENHRY, CDR2 SYGVKD. CDR3 size: 14 residues.